This T cell receptor beta chain was found in a study of regulatory T cells in long-lasting Graves disease. Germline CDR1 SGHTA, CDR2 FQGNSA. There are 16 residues in the CDR3. Sample time point: newly diagnosed GD, antithyroid drugs for less than 3 months. The TCR library was made from RNA that had been extracted from PBMCs in TRIzol. With respect to this clonotype: Relative to the germline gene, one junction end is altered; a read error may explain this.

HTBI primers from iRepertoire and Arm-PCR of CDR3 regions yielded the TCR beta libraries. TCRdb re-derived calls from the multiplex PCR reads in MiXCR, one entry per CDR3 protein. The sample carries about 430,000 distinct CDR3 sequences, approximately 16% recorded once. These records were also assigned to another study, of T cells in Graves' hyperthyroidism and ophthalmopathy.

Sequenced here: peripheral blood mononuclear cells (PBMCs), sampled at new diagnosis, from a patient treated with antithyroid drugs. This TCR derives from a middle-aged woman with Graves disease. The gene calls are TRBV7-2 and TRBJ1-2; D uncertain. The CDR3 nucleotides are TGTGCCAGCAGCTTAGCCCTACAGTCCTCCCCGTATGGCTGCACCTTC. Amino acid sequence: CASSLALQSSPYGCTF.